This TCR beta chain was retrieved from a study of blood T cells in healthy people across ages. Study in general: Capture by template switching was about one barcoded beta molecule per two T cells.

The table lists this clonotype with a few counts. Germline-derived CDR1 and CDR2 are MGHRA and YSYEKL. Trimming at V came to 1 base and at J to 4 bases, leaving 6 bases not matched to a gene. This CDR3 has 15 amino acids. Together with a sample-barcoded 5' primer, a J-beta primer mix was included in a second PCR lasting about 6 to 11 cycles. Sequencing yielded, for each sample, at least 3 million paired-end reads carrying CDR3. TCRdb recomputed calls from the 5' RACE reads with MiXCR, one row per CDR3 protein. The sample has over 1,300,000 distinct CDR3 sequences; 55% to 75% are singletons. V gene TRBV4-1 combines with J gene TRBJ2-7; TRBD2 aligns across 8 bases. The sequenced sample was blood. The TCR originated in a man aged 18-30 years in good health. CDR3 DNA: TGCGCCAGCAGCCAAGGGGAGGGACTAGGGTACGAGCAGTACTTC. This translates into CASSQGEGLGYEQYF.